This T cell receptor beta chain was retrieved from a study of OX40 agonist ivuxolimab in advanced cancers. About the research overall: Partial responses occurred in three patients (one hepatocellular carcinoma, two cutaneous melanoma).

The CDR3 has 15 amino acids. V was trimmed by 0 bases and J by 1 base, leaving 6 bases between them. The germline gives CDR1 LNHNV, CDR2 YYDKDF (reference sequence). Clones were sequenced by immunoSEQ multiplex PCR, and TCRdb holds only the in-frame ones, with some missing. Among about 50,000 clones, around nine tenths were seen once, and the ten largest hold more than 6.5%. Study conclusions and caveats: Partial responders at 0.1-3.0 mg/kg showed near-lowest clonal expansion.

On this clone itself: As yet, its antigen is unknown.

The receptor was isolated from an adult with an advanced solid tumor such as melanoma, head and neck, liver or kidney cancer. V gene TRBV15 combines with J gene TRBJ2-2; D remains unclear. The specimen was CD4+ or CD8+ T cells sorted from blood, collected in a trial of the OX40 agonist ivuxolimab. The CDR3 sequence: CATSRERLNTGELFF. In DNA form, the CDR3 reads TGTGCCACCAGCAGAGAGAGGCTGAACACCGGGGAGCTGTTTTTT.